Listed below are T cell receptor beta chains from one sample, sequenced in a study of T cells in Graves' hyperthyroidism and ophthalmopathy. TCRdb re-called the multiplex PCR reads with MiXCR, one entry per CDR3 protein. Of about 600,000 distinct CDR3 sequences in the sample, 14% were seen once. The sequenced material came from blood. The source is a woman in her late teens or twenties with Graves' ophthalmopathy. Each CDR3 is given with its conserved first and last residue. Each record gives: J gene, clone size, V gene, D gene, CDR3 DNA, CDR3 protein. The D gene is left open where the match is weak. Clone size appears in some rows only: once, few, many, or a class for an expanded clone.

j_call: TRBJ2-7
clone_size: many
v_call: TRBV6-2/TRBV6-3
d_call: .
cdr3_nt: TGTGCCAGCAGTCAAGGGGACCAACTTAAAGCCTACGAGCAGTACTTC
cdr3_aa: CASSQGDQLKAYEQYF

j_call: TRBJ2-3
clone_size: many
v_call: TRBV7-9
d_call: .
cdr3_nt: TGTGCCAGCAGCGGGGATCCCGGGACGGAGTATTTT
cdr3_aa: CASSGDPGTEYF

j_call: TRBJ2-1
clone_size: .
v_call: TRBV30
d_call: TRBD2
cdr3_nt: TGTGCCTGGCAGTTAGCGGGAGGGCCGTTCGATGAGCAGTTCTTC
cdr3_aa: CAWQLAGGPFDEQFF

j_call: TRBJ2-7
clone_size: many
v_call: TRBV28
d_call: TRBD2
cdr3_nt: TGTGCCAGCAGTTTAAAGGCTGGGACTAGCGGGTGGAGAAAGGTCTATGGGCAGTACTTC
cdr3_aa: CASSLKAGTSGWRKVYGQYF

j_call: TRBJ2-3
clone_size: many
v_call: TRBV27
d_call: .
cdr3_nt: TGTGCCAGCAGTTTACGGGGCGCTAATACGCAGTATTTT
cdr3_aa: CASSLRGANTQYF

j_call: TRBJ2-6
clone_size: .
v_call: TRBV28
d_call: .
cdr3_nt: TGTGCCACCGTCACTGGGGGGTCTGGGGCCAACGTCCTGACTTTC
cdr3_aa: CATVTGGSGANVLTF

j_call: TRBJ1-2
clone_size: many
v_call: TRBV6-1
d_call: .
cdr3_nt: TGTGCCAGCAGTGCCTGGGGGGCGGACGTCCGCTATGGCTACACCTTC
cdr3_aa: CASSAWGADVRYGYTF

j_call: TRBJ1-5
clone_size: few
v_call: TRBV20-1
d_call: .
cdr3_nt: TGCAGTGCTAGAGATTCACAGACGAATCAGCCCCAGCATTTT
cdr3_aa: CSARDSQTNQPQHF

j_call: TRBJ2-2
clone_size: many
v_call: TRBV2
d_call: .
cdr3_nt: TGTGCCAGCAAGTTAGGGACGGCAAACACCGGGGAGCTGTTTTTT
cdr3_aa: CASKLGTANTGELFF

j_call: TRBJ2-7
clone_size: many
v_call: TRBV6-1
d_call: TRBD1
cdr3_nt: TGTGCCAGCAGTGAAAGGGGACAGGAGCAGTACTTC
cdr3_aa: CASSERGQEQYF

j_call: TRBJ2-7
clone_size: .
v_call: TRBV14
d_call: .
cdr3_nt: TGTGCCAGCAGCCAGACTACGAGGCAGTACTTC
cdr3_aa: CASSQTTRQYF

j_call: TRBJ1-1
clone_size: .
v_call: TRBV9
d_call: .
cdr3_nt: TGTGCCAGCAAGGGGACCAACACTGAAGCTTTCTTT
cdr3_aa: CASKGTNTEAFF

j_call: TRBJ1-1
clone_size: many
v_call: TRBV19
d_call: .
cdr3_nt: TGTGCCAGTAGTATAGAGCTGAACACTGAAGCTTTCTTT
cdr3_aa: CASSIELNTEAFF

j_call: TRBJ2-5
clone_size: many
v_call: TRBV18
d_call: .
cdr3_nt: TGTGCCAGCTCACCACCTCCCCCGCAAGAGACCCAGTACTTC
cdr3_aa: CASSPPPPQETQYF

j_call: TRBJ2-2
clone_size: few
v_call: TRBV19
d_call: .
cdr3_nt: TGTGCCAGTAGTATCTGGGGCGGGAACACCGGGGAGCTGTTTTTT
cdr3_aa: CASSIWGGNTGELFF

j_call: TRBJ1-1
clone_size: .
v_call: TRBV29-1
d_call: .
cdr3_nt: TGCAGCGTTGAGGACATGAACACTGAAGCTTTCTTT
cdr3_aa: CSVEDMNTEAFF

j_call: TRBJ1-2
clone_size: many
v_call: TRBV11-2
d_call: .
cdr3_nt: TGTGCCAGCAGCTTAGGGGCAGGGAATAACTATGGCTACACCTTC
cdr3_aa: CASSLGAGNNYGYTF

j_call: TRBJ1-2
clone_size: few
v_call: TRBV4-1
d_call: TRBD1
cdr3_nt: TGCGCCAGCAGCCAAACTCAGGGGGACTATGGCTACACCTTC
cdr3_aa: CASSQTQGDYGYTF

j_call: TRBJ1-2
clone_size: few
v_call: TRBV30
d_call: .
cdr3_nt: TGTGCCTGGAGTTTTACAGAGGAGGATGGCTACACCTTC
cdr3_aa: CAWSFTEEDGYTF

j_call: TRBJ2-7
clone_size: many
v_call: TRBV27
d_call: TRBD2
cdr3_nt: TGTGCCAGCAGCTTCCGGGGGGCCTACGAGCAGTACTTC
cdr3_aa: CASSFRGAYEQYF

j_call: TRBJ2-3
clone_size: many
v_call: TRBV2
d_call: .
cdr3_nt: TGTGCCAGCAGCGCCCGACTAGTGGATACCTTCACAGATACGCAGTATTTT
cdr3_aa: CASSARLVDTFTDTQYF

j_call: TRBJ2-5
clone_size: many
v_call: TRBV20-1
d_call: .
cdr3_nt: TGCAGTGGAACGGAAGAGACCCAGTACTTC
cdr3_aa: CSGTEETQYF

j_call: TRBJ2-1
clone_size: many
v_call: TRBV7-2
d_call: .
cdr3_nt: TGTGCCAGCAGCTTAGGTAGTAGGACCTACAATGAGCAGTTCTTC
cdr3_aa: CASSLGSRTYNEQFF

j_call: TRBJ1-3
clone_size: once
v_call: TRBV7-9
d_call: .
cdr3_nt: TGTGCCAGCAGCTCCCCCCGGACCTTCTCTGGAAACACCATATATTTT
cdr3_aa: CASSSPRTFSGNTIYF

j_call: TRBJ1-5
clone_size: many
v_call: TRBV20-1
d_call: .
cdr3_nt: TGCAGTTCCTGGGGGGAGAATAGCAATCAGCCCCAGCATTTT
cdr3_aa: CSSWGENSNQPQHF

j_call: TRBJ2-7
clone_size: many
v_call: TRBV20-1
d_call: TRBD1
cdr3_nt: TGCAGTGCTAGACCCAAGACAGGGCTTATCAGCTCCTACGAGCAGTACTTC
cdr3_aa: CSARPKTGLISSYEQYF

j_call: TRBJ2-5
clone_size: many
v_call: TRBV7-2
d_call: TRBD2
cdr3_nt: TGTGCCAGCAGTATTTCACCGAGCGGGAGCGGGGAGACCCAGTACTTC
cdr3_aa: CASSISPSGSGETQYF

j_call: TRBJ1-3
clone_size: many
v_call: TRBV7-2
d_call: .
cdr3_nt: TGTGCCAGCAGCTTAGTACGGGGGCTTGGAAACACCATATATTTT
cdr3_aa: CASSLVRGLGNTIYF

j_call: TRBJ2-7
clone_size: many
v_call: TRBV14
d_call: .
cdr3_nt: TGTGCCAGCAGCCCCAATGAAGTTCGCGAGCAGTACTTC
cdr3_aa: CASSPNEVREQYF

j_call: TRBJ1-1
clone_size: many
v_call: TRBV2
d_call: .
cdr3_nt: TGTGCCAGCAGATATTCTGTCGGCCCTGGAGCTTTCTTT
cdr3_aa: CASRYSVGPGAFF

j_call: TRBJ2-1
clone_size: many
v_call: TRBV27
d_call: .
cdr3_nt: TGTGCCAGCAGTTTATATCTGAATGAGCAGTTCTTC
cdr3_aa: CASSLYLNEQFF

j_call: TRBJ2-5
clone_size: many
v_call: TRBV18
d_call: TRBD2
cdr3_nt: TGTGCCAGCTCACAACAGGGACTAGGTAACGGAGAGACCCAGTACTTC
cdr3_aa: CASSQQGLGNGETQYF

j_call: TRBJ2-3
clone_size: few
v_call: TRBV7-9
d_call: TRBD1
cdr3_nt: TGTGCCAGCAGCTTTGGACAGGGAAAGCAGTATTTT
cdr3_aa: CASSFGQGKQYF

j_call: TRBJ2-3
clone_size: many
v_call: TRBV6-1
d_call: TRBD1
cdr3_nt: TGTGCCAGCCTAGAAGGACAGGGGGCGGGGGATACGCAGTATTTT
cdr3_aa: CASLEGQGAGDTQYF

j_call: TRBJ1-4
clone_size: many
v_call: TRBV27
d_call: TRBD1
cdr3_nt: TGTGCCAGCAGTGCTTCAACCCTGACAGGGGAAAACGAAAAACTGTTTTTT
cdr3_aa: CASSASTLTGENEKLFF

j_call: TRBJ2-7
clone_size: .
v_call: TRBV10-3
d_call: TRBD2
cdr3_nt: TGTGCCATCAGTGAGTGGCTAGCGGGAGTAAACGAGCAGTACTTC
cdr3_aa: CAISEWLAGVNEQYF

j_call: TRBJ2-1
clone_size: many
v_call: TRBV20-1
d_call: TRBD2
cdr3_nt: TGCAGTGCTATCCGCCCGGGACTAGCGGGCTCGAGCTCCTACAATGAGCAGTTCTTC
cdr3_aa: CSAIRPGLAGSSSYNEQFF

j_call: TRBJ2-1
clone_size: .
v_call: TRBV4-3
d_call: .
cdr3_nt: TGCGCCAGCAGCCAAGATCGAGCACGATCAGCCTACAATGAGCAGTTCTTC
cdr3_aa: CASSQDRARSAYNEQFF

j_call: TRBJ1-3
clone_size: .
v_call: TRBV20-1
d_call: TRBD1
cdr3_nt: TGCAGTGCTAGACCTCCCTCCGGGACAGGGCCGAACACCATATATTTT
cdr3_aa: CSARPPSGTGPNTIYF

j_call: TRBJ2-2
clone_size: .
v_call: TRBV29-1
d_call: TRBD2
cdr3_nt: TGCAGCGCCGGACTAGCGGGGAACACCGGGGAGCTGTTTTTT
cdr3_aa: CSAGLAGNTGELFF

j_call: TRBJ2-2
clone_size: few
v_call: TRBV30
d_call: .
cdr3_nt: TGTGCCTGGAGGTTCGGGACGGCGAACACCGGGGAGCTGTTTTTT
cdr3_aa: CAWRFGTANTGELFF

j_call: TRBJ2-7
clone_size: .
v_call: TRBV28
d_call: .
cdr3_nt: TGTGCCAGCAGTGAATTGCGGGGTCCCCCCCCCTACGAGCAGTACTTC
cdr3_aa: CASSELRGPPPYEQYF

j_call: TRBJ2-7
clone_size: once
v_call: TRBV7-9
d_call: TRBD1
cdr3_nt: TGTGCCAGCAACCGACAGGGGATGGACCCCGAGCAGTACTTC
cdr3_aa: CASNRQGMDPEQYF

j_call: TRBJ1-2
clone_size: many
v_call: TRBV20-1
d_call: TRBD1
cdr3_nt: TGCAGTGCTAGGGACAGGAATAACTATGGCTACACCTTC
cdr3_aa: CSARDRNNYGYTF

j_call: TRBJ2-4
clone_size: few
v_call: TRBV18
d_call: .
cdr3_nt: TGTGCCAGCTCACCAGCCCAGGGAAAAAACATTCAGTACTTC
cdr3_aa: CASSPAQGKNIQYF